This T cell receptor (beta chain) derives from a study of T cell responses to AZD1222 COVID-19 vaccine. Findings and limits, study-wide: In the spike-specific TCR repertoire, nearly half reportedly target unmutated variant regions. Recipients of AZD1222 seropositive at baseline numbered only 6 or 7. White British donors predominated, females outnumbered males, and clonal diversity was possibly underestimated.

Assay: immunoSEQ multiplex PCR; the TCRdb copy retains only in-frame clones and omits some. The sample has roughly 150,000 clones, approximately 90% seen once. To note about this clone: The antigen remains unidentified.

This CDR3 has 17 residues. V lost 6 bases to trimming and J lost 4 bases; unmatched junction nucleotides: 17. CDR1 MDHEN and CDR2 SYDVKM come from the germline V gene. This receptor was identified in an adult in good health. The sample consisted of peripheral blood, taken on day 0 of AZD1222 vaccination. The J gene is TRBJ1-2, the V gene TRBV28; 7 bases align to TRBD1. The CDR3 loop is CASSLPRTSEGAYGYTF. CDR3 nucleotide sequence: TGTGCCAGCAGCCTCCCCAGGACGTCTGAGGGGGCCTATGGCTACACCTTC.